The present entry profiles one T cell receptor (beta chain) with its context. Its antigen is unknown. V trimming: 5 bases; J trimming: 5 bases; junction bases outside the gene matches: 10. The CDR3 contains 15 residues. Germline CDR1 is LNHDA and CDR2 is SQIVND (reference sequence). Here immunoSEQ multiplex PCR was the method, and the copy in TCRdb shows in-frame clones only, minus some. The data hold about 89,000 clones, with roughly nine tenths observed a single time. The data are from a study of PD-1 blockade in classical Hodgkin lymphoma. Study outcomes and limitations: Relative to healthy donors, newly diagnosed patients reportedly had lower baseline TCR diversity, which was reported as lower still in relapsed/refractory patients. CD4+ TCR diversity climbed significantly by C4D1, unlike CD8+ TCR diversity.

Indicated time point: cycle 4 day 1 (C4D1), after around six weeks of nivolumab. All patients experienced relapse after autologous stem cell transplantation, and brentuximab vedotin exposure was variable. This receptor was identified in a human donor with classical Hodgkin lymphoma. The chain combines TRBV19 with TRBJ2-7, with TRBD1 matching 9 bases. The sequences come from peripheral blood mononuclear cells (PBMCs), collected before the fourth cycle of nivolumab. The CDR3 DNA reads as TGTGCCAGTAGTTTATCCGGGACAGGGTCAGACGAGCAGTACTTC. The encoded protein is CASSLSGTGSDEQYF.